The 32 T cell receptor beta chains presented below share a single source sample, sequenced in a study of cytomegalovirus exposure and HLA in healthy donors. Primers included in the PCR were 60 Vbeta and 13 Jbeta primers. Assay used: immunoSEQ multiplex PCR; TCRdb lists only in-frame clones, some missing. The table has around 150,000 clones, around 85% seen once. Material: PBMCs. All receptors come from a human donor in good health.

V is TRBV2 and J is TRBJ2-1, with 7 bases identical to TRBD2. The ends lost 6 bases at V and 5 bases at J; junction bases unmatched: 10. Germline CDR1 is SNHLY and CDR2 is FYNNEI. This CDR3 has 15 residues. In nucleotides, the CDR3 is TGTGCCAGCAGACGCCTTGGCGGGGGACACAATGAGCAGTTCTTC. Protein product: CASRRLGGGHNEQFF.

V usage is TRBV7-2 and J usage is TRBJ2-3; 8 nucleotides align to TRBD2. V gave up 3 bases and J gave up 0 bases; unmatched junction bases: 5. CDR3 length: 16 residues. The V gene's germline CDR1 is SGHTA and CDR2 FQGNSA. CDR3 sequence (DNA): TGTGCCAGCAGCTTCCTCGGGGGGGATAGCACAGATACGCAGTATTTT. This translates into CASSFLGGDSTDTQYF.

The table lists this clone with a few counts. V gene TRBV6-5 combines with J gene TRBJ2-7; TRBD1 matches at 7 bases. This CDR3 comprises 12 residues. Trimming took 6 bases from V and 2 from J; bases not matched to a gene: 1. Germline CDR1 is MNHEY and CDR2 is SVGAGI. CDR3 DNA: TGTGCCAGCAGGGGACAGACCTACGAGCAGTACTTC. The encoded protein is CASRGQTYEQYF.

The rearrangement joins TRBV6-5 to TRBJ2-7; 8 bases agree with TRBD1. The CDR3 is 11 amino acids. From germline, CDR1 is MNHEY and CDR2 SVGAGI. Trimming removed 8 bases from V and 9 bases from J; junction bases left unmatched: 6. The CDR3 nucleotides are TGTGCCAGCTCCAGACAGGGGTTGCAGTACTTC. This gives the protein CASSRQGLQYF.

The rearrangement joins TRBV9 to TRBJ1-6, with D maybe TRBD1 (5 bases). The CDR3 is made up of 14 amino acids. V lost 3 bases to trimming and J lost 6 bases, with 10 bases between them. Germline values: CDR1 SGDLS, CDR2 YYNGEE. Here the CDR3 DNA reads TGTGCCAGCAGCGGCCAGGGTTTTAATTCACCCCTCCACTTT. Amino acids: CASSGQGFNSPLHF.

This clone turned up a few times. Additional DNA sequences in this sample encode the identical CDR3. J is TRBJ2-7 and V is TRBV7-6; a weak D match, TRBD2 (6 bases). CDR3 length: 13 residues. The germline V and J ends were trimmed by 5 bases and 1 base, with 9 bases remaining between them. Germline CDR1 SGHVS, CDR2 FNYEAQ. In DNA, the CDR3 is TGTGCCAGCAGCCCGGGACTTTCCTACGAGCAGTACTTC. This gives the protein CASSPGLSYEQYF.

CDR3 sequence reads: CASSFGHMNTEAFF. CDR3 nucleotides: TGTGCCAGCAGCTTCGGACACATGAACACTGAAGCTTTCTTT. The rearrangement joins TRBV7-9 to TRBJ1-1, with D possibly being TRBD1 (5 bases). The CDR3 runs to 14 residues. Trimming took off 3 bases at V and 0 bases at J, with 8 bases between the two ends. Germline CDR1 and CDR2: SEHNR and FQNEAQ (reference sequence).

The CDR3 nucleotides read TGTGCCAGCAGACTAACACACTCCTCTGGAAACACCATATATTTT. It is translated as CASRLTHSSGNTIYF. The chain joins TRBV6-5 to TRBJ1-3; D is ambiguous. The V and J ends lost 6 bases and 0 bases respectively, with 12 bases between them. Germline V gene data show CDR1 as MNHEY and CDR2 as SVGAGI. The CDR3 contains 15 residues.

This chain connects TRBV2 to TRBJ1-3, with D maybe TRBD1 (5 bases). Trimming shortened V by 7 bases and J by 2 bases, and 9 bases separated the two germline ends. The V gene's germline CDR1 is SNHLY and CDR2 FYNNEI. The CDR3 consists of 13 residues. CDR3 bases: TGTGCCAGCAAGGAAGGGGCTGGAAACACCATATATTTT. Its translation is CASKEGAGNTIYF.

The chain recombines TRBV27 with TRBJ2-5; 10 positions agree with TRBD2. The CDR3 is 15 residues long. Germline V gives CDR1 MNHEY, CDR2 SMNVEV (reference sequence). The V and J ends lost 6 bases and 4 bases, in that order; junction bases with no gene match: 8. In DNA form, the CDR3 reads TGTGCCAGCAGAAGGTGGGCTAGCGGGGGAGAGACCCAGTACTTC. Translating it yields CASRRWASGGETQYF.

The chain recombines TRBV11-2 with TRBJ2-1; 9 bases are shared with TRBD1. CDR3 length: 15 amino acids. After removal of 5 bases from V and 7 bases from J, the junction contained 9 bases not matched to a gene. Looked up from germline, CDR1 is SGHAT and CDR2 is FQNNGV. The CDR3 protein is CASSLAGTGINEQFF. CDR3 bases: TGTGCCAGCAGCCTAGCAGGGACAGGGATTAATGAGCAGTTCTTC.

The V and J genes are TRBV27 and TRBJ2-7, with 8 positions matching TRBD1. Germline lookup yields CDR1 MNHEY and CDR2 SMNVEV (reference sequence). CDR3 size: 15 residues. The junction had 7 bases not matched to a gene; V was cut back by 2 bases and J by 4 bases. In DNA form, the CDR3 reads TGTGCCAGCAGTTTAAAAGGACAGGGAGCTTACGAGCAGTACTTC. It encodes CASSLKGQGAYEQYF.

The chain uses TRBV27 and TRBJ2-1; D is unresolved. With 4 bases removed from V and 8 bases from J, the gap between germline ends came to 9 bases. The CDR3 loop spans 12 amino acids. The germline V gene has CDR1 MNHEY and CDR2 SMNVEV (reference sequence). The CDR3 here is CASSWSVHEQFF. CDR3 in DNA: TGTGCCAGCAGTTGGAGCGTCCATGAGCAGTTCTTC.

As DNA, the CDR3 is TGTGCCAGCAGGAGGGACAGAGCTAACTATGGCTACACCTTC. It translates to CASRRDRANYGYTF. This chain joins TRBV6-6 and TRBJ1-2, with TRBD1 matching over 7 bases. CDR3 length equals 14 residues. J lost 0 bases, V lost 6 bases, and 4 bases had no gene match. In germline, CDR1 is MNHNY, CDR2 SVGAGI (reference sequence).

The rearrangement joins TRBV2 to TRBJ2-1, with 10 bases that match TRBD1. Germline V gene lookup returns CDR1 SNHLY and CDR2 FYNNEI. The V segment lost 7 bases and the J segment 2 bases; nucleotides outside the gene matches: 5. CDR3 size: 15 residues. This CDR3 reads CASNPGQGPYNEQFF. In DNA, the CDR3 is TGTGCCAGCAACCCGGGACAGGGGCCCTACAATGAGCAGTTCTTC.

CDR3 in amino acids: CSVHRDSDLYF. CDR3 coding DNA: TGCAGCGTTCACCGGGACTCAGACCTGTATTTT. The rearrangement joins TRBV29-1 to TRBJ2-3; possible D gene TRBD2, 6 bases. There are 11 residues in the CDR3. CDR1 is SQVTM, CDR2 ANQGSEA, per germline. Trimming stripped 5 bases from V and 14 bases from J, with 17 bases between.

This clone has a handful of counts. CDR3 amino acids: CASSEEDTLGSRSEQYF. In nucleotides, the CDR3 is TGTGCCAGCAGTGAAGAGGACACCCTTGGTTCCCGTAGCGAGCAGTACTTC. This chain joins TRBV6-1 and TRBJ2-7; D perhaps matches TRBD1 (5 bases). The germline CDR1 and CDR2 sequences are MNHNS and SASEGT. V lost 1 base and J 6 bases, leaving 22 bases between the germline ends. CDR3 length: 17 amino acids.

The V call is TRBV5-4, the J call TRBJ1-2, with 12 bases that match TRBD1. The germline V gene encodes CDR1 SGHNT and CDR2 YYREEE (reference sequence). The V gene end was trimmed by 3 bases and the J gene end by 3 bases; junction bases not matched to a gene: 3. There are 15 residues in the CDR3. CDR3 sequence: CASSSGTGGDYGYTF. Here the CDR3 DNA reads TGTGCCAGCAGCTCTGGGACAGGGGGCGACTATGGCTACACCTTC.

This clone was detected only once. The chain uses TRBV6-6 and TRBJ2-2; perhaps TRBD2 as D (5 bases). This CDR3 is 16 amino acids long. V dropped 1 base and J dropped 5 bases, with 14 bases sitting between them. The germline CDR1 and CDR2 sequences are MNHNY and SVGAGI (reference sequence). The CDR3 DNA follows: TGTGCCAGCAGTTACTTGCGGGCAGGCGATACCGGGGAGCTGTTTTTT. It translates to CASSYLRAGDTGELFF.

V is TRBV7-2 and J is TRBJ1-3; the D is unclear. The germline V gene encodes CDR1 SGHTA and CDR2 FQGNSA. CDR3 length equals 16 residues. V lost 5 bases and J 0 bases, leaving 14 bases between the germline ends. CDR3 sequence (DNA): TGTGCCAGCAGCACCTGGACGGACTACTCTGGAAACACCATATATTTT. It codes for CASSTWTDYSGNTIYF.

This chain uses TRBV7-9 with TRBJ1-4; 7 bases are a match to TRBD1. With V trimmed by 5 bases and J by 4 bases, 7 bases remained unmatched. Germline V gene data show CDR1 as SEHNR and CDR2 as FQNEAQ (reference sequence). The CDR3 consists of 15 residues. CDR3 nucleotides: TGTGCCAGCAGCCCCGGGACAGACTATAATGAAAAACTGTTTTTT. It encodes CASSPGTDYNEKLFF.

V usage is TRBV4-1 and J usage is TRBJ1-4, with 7 bases matching TRBD1. The CDR3 length is 17 residues. Trimming at V came to 4 bases and at J to 2 bases, leaving 10 bases not matched to a gene. The germline V gene has CDR1 MGHRA and CDR2 YSYEKL. The CDR3 DNA follows: TGCGCCAGCAGCCCCCCAGGGGGGCAAATGACTAATGAAAAACTGTTTTTT. Translated, it gives CASSPPGGQMTNEKLFF.

J is TRBJ1-4 and V is TRBV19; 8 positions agree with TRBD1. Germline-derived CDR1 and CDR2 are LNHDA and SQIVND (reference sequence). The CDR3 extends over 14 amino acids. V lost 7 bases to trimming and J lost 7 bases; unmatched junction nucleotides: 8. The CDR3, as DNA: TGTGCCAGTACCCCGACAGGGGTTGGTGAAAAACTGTTTTTT. Translating gives CASTPTGVGEKLFF.

The rearrangement links TRBV5-1 to TRBJ2-3; 7 bases align to TRBD2. This CDR3 is 16 amino acids long. Per the germline V gene, CDR1 is SGHRS and CDR2 is YFSETQ. J lost 4 bases, V lost 0 bases, and 8 bases had no gene match. Here the CDR3 DNA reads TGCGCCAGCAGCTTGGGTACTAGCGCCCCTCCAGATACGCAGTATTTT. Translating it yields CASSLGTSAPPDTQYF. Combining the CDR3 with reference TRBV5-1 and TRBJ2-3 gives the whole variable domain KAGVTQTPRYLIKTRGQQVTLSCSPISGHRSVSWYQQTPGQGLQFLFEYFSETQRNKGNFPGRFSGRQFSNSRSEMNVSTLELGDSALYLCASSLGTSAPPDTQYFGPGTRLTVL.

This chain connects TRBV18 to TRBJ1-2; D is undetermined. Germline V gene data show CDR1 as KGHSH and CDR2 as LQKENI. This CDR3 is built from 11 residues. The V gene lost 6 bases and the J gene lost 8 bases, with 10 bases spanning the gap. CDR3 residues: CASSTNIGYTF. The CDR3 DNA is TGTGCCAGCTCCACTAATATCGGCTACACCTTC.

This chain connects TRBV9 to TRBJ1-1; TRBD1 matches at 8 bases. The germline V gene has CDR1 SGDLS and CDR2 YYNGEE. This CDR3 has 13 amino acids. The V and J ends lost 2 bases and 5 bases, in that order; junction bases with no gene match: 2. As DNA, the CDR3 is TGTGCCAGCAGCGTCAGGGGGCGGACTGAAGCTTTCTTT. Translated, it gives CASSVRGRTEAFF. The full variable domain, in which reference TRBV9 and TRBJ1-1 provide the parts outside the CDR3, is DSGVTQTPKHLITATGQRVTLRCSPRSGDLSVYWYQQSLDQGLQFLIQYYNGEERAKGNILERFSAQQFPDLHSELNLSSLELGDSALYFCASSVRGRTEAFFGQGTRLTVV.

The chain employs TRBV5-4 and TRBJ2-7; 8 positions match TRBD2. The CDR3 extends over 13 amino acids. Trimming took 0 bases from V and 7 from J; bases not matched to a gene: 3. Germline lookup yields CDR1 SGHNT and CDR2 YYREEE (reference sequence). The chain's CDR3 is CASSLAGTREQYF. For the CDR3, the DNA is TGTGCCAGCAGCTTGGCTGGGACTAGGGAGCAGTACTTC.

The chain has TRBV7-8 and TRBJ2-4; D might be TRBD1 (6 bases). The CDR3 is 16 amino acids. Germline V CDR1 and CDR2: SGHVS, FQNEAQ. Trimming stripped 5 bases from V and 0 bases from J, with 14 bases between. The CDR3 reads CASSPRQALAKNIQYF. As DNA, the CDR3 is TGTGCCAGCAGCCCCCGACAGGCCCTAGCCAAAAACATTCAGTACTTC.

This clone was counted a single time. The V and J genes are TRBV7-9 and TRBJ2-7; D remains unclear. This CDR3 region has 13 residues. CDR1 and CDR2 from the germline V gene are SEHNR and FQNEAQ (reference sequence). V shed 2 bases and J shed 5 bases, with 10 bases lying between them. The CDR3 DNA sequence: TGTGCCAGCAGCTTAATCCCGCGGAACGAGCAGTACTTC. Translated: CASSLIPRNEQYF.

The CDR3 region has the DNA TGTGCCAGCAGCGAGGGACTCGGTCGGGAGACCCAGTACTTC. Translated: CASSEGLGRETQYF. This chain joins TRBV9 and TRBJ2-5; maybe TRBD2 (6 bases). This CDR3 contains 14 residues. CDR1 and CDR2 (germline): SGDLS, YYNGEE. Trimming shortened V by 3 bases and J by 5 bases, and 14 bases separated the two germline ends.

This clone has a handful of counts. V and J are TRBV5-4 and TRBJ2-4, with no clear D. Trimming took 3 bases from V and 0 from J, leaving 7 bases between them. Germline loops: CDR1 SGHNT, CDR2 YYREEE (reference sequence). This CDR3 region has 14 residues. The CDR3 here is CASSSPVAKNIQYF. In nucleotides, the CDR3 is TGTGCCAGCAGCTCCCCCGTAGCCAAAAACATTCAGTACTTC.

V and J are TRBV5-1 and TRBJ2-7; D is perhaps TRBD2 (6 bases). This CDR3 has 15 residues. V was shortened by 0 bases and J by 2 bases, with 12 bases between the two germline ends. The germline gives CDR1 SGHRS, CDR2 YFSETQ. The CDR3 is CASSLDYREPYEQYF. DNA for the CDR3: TGCGCCAGCAGCTTGGATTATCGGGAGCCCTACGAGCAGTACTTC. Full variable domain (outside the CDR3, taken from reference TRBV5-1 and TRBJ2-7): KAGVTQTPRYLIKTRGQQVTLSCSPISGHRSVSWYQQTPGQGLQFLFEYFSETQRNKGNFPGRFSGRQFSNSRSEMNVSTLELGDSALYLCASSLDYREPYEQYFGPGTRLTVT.